These 5 T cell receptor beta chains were sequenced from one sample in a study of CD8 T cells in Susac syndrome. RNA in amounts of roughly 0.5 to 1 ug was reverse transcribed with random hexamers. TCRdb fed the immunoSEQ multiplex PCR reads into MiXCR, producing one record per CDR3 protein. Among about 73,000 distinct CDR3 sequences listed, less than 95% were seen once. The sequenced sample was CD8+ T cells from PBMCs. These TCRs come from a human donor with multiple sclerosis.

V is TRBV14 and J is TRBJ2-1; 8 bases line up with TRBD2. V lost 1 base, J lost 7 bases, and 15 bases stayed unmatched. Germline assignment: CDR1 SGHDN and CDR2 FVKESK. The CDR3 runs 18 residues. CDR3 protein: CASSQVGSGSPRPNEQFF. The CDR3 DNA reads as TGTGCCAGCAGCCAAGTGGGGAGCGGGAGTCCCCGGCCGAATGAGCAGTTCTTC.

The V and J genes are TRBV5-4 and TRBJ2-7, with 7 bases aligning to TRBD1. The CDR3 loop spans 14 amino acids. Trimming took 7 bases from V and 1 from J; bases not matched to a gene: 8. The germline V gene encodes CDR1 SGHNT and CDR2 YYREEE (reference sequence). This CDR3 reads CASQDRSKSYEQYF. CDR3 DNA sequence: TGTGCCAGCCAGGACAGGAGTAAATCCTACGAGCAGTACTTC.

The chain links TRBV5-1 to TRBJ2-1, with 7 bases fitting TRBD2. V lost 6 bases and J lost 5; bases outside the gene matches: 14. CDR1 is SGHRS and CDR2 is YFSETQ in the germline V gene. CDR3 size: 16 residues. The DNA of the CDR3 is TGCGCCAGCACGGGGACGGGGAGGGTTGCGGACAATGAGCAGTTCTTC. Its translation: CASTGTGRVADNEQFF.

This chain links TRBV7-9 with TRBJ2-4; 7 bases match TRBD1. In germline, CDR1 is SEHNR, CDR2 FQNEAQ (reference sequence). J lost 4 bases, V lost 4 bases, and 1 base had no gene match. The CDR3 totals 13 residues. The CDR3 bases are TGTGCCAGCAGCTGGGACAGAAAAAACATTCAGTACTTC. This gives the protein CASSWDRKNIQYF.

The chain links TRBV13 to TRBJ1-5, with D uncertain. CDR1 is PRHDT and CDR2 is FYEKMQ in the germline V gene (reference sequence). The CDR3 sequence is 14 residues long. V was shortened by 5 bases and J by 0 bases, with 8 bases between the two germline ends. The CDR3 nucleotides read TGTGCCAGCAGCGTCCGATATAGCAATCAGCCCCAGCATTTT. Amino acids: CASSVRYSNQPQHF. The full variable domain, in which reference TRBV13 and TRBJ1-5 provide the parts outside the CDR3, is AAGVIQSPRHLIKEKRETATLKCYPIPRHDTVYWYQQGPGQDPQFLISFYEKMQSDKGSIPDRFSAQQFSDYHSELNMSSLELGDSALYFCASSVRYSNQPQHFGDGTRLSIL.